The 24 T cell receptor beta chains listed next were all sequenced from one sample in a study of blood T cell repertoires in COVID-19. Only in-frame clones appear in the TCRdb table, and some are missing; sequencing was by immunoSEQ multiplex PCR. The sample contains 300,000 to 400,000 clones, more than 85% of which appear only once. Sequencing was done on a sample of PBMCs or T cells enriched from blood (not recorded which). These receptors were obtained from a woman in her 30s who had been exposed to COVID-19.

V gene TRBV4-3 combines with J gene TRBJ1-1, with 8 bases that match TRBD1. Germline V gives CDR1 LGHNA, CDR2 YSLEER. The CDR3 is made up of 22 amino acids. V lost 4 bases and J lost 3; bases outside the gene matches: 28. The chain's CDR3 is CASSRRYGQGARMGTGHTEAFF. Written as DNA, the CDR3 is TGCGCCAGCAGCCGCCGCTACGGACAGGGAGCAAGGATGGGTACAGGGCACACTGAAGCTTTCTTT.

Here the CDR3 DNA reads TGTGCCAGCAGCCTAAGGACAGCGACCCCCTCCTACGAGCAGTACTTC. This codes for CASSLRTATPSYEQYF. The genes are TRBV5-5 and TRBJ2-7; tentatively, D is TRBD1 (6 bases). The CDR3 sequence is 16 residues long. V gave up 4 bases and J gave up 0 bases, with 17 bases separating them. In germline, CDR1 is SGHKS, CDR2 YYEKEE (reference sequence).

This clone was counted once. The chain joins TRBV5-1 to TRBJ2-3, with a possible D match to TRBD1 (5 bases). The CDR3 has 17 residues. V lost 0 bases and J lost 0, with 14 bases in between. Germline CDR1 reads SGHRS; CDR2 reads YFSETQ. The CDR3 protein is CASSLAPADRSTDTQYF. The CDR3 DNA reads as TGCGCCAGCAGCTTGGCGCCCGCAGACAGAAGCACAGATACGCAGTATTTT.

The chain links TRBV6-2 or TRBV6-3 to TRBJ1-2; unclear D gene. Germline-derived CDR1 and CDR2 are MNHEY and SVGEGT. The CDR3 is 14 residues long. Trimming took 2 bases from V and 1 from J, leaving 8 bases between them. CDR3 nucleotides: TGTGCCAGCAGTTACCCTTCAGTTAACTATGGCTACACCTTC. Protein product: CASSYPSVNYGYTF.

The gene calls are TRBV7-2 and TRBJ2-7, with TRBD1 identical over 7 bases. Germline V gene data show CDR1 as SGHTA and CDR2 as FQGNSA. J lost 3 bases, V lost 5 bases, and 7 bases had no gene match. This CDR3 contains 14 residues. CDR3 in DNA: TGTGCCAGCAGCCCCGGGACAGCTTACTACGAGCAGTACTTC. Its translation: CASSPGTAYYEQYF.

The chain links TRBV27 to TRBJ2-1; 7 positions agree with TRBD2. The junction had 6 bases not matched to a gene; V was cut back by 3 bases and J by 4 bases. The CDR3 spans 15 residues. CDR1 MNHEY and CDR2 SMNVEV come from the germline V gene (reference sequence). The CDR3, as DNA: TGTGCCAGCAGTTTCGACAGCGGGATTTACAATGAGCAGTTCTTC. It encodes CASSFDSGIYNEQFF.

In the case of this clone: At the DNA level, this CDR3 is encoded by other sequences in the same sample as well. The chain joins TRBV6-5 to TRBJ2-6; D call uncertain. CDR1 and CDR2 from the germline V gene are MNHEY and SVGAGI. CDR3 length equals 14 residues. V lost 6 bases and J lost 0, with 6 bases in between. CDR3 protein: CASRRDSGANVLTF. The CDR3 nucleotides are TGTGCCAGCAGACGCGACTCTGGGGCCAACGTCCTGACTTTC.

This clone was recorded a few times. CDR3 protein: CATSRDMERPLHF. The DNA for the CDR3 is TGTGCCACCAGCAGAGATATGGAGAGACCCCTCCACTTT. The chain recombines TRBV15 with TRBJ1-6; the D is unclear. Germline CDR1 reads LNHNV; CDR2 reads YYDKDF (reference sequence). There are 13 residues in the CDR3. The V end was cut by 0 bases, the J end by 12 bases, with 9 bases between.

Only one count was recorded for this clone. V gene TRBV9 combines with J gene TRBJ2-3; D might be TRBD1 (6 bases). V dropped 4 bases and J dropped 1 base, with 16 bases sitting between them. Germline-derived CDR1 and CDR2 are SGDLS and YYNGEE. The CDR3 is 16 residues long. CDR3 DNA: TGTGCCAGCAGCCCACAGGGTCGGGCGGGCACAGATACGCAGTATTTT. Its translation: CASSPQGRAGTDTQYF.

V and J are TRBV9 and TRBJ1-2; weak D call: TRBD1 (6 bases). The CDR3 is made up of 11 amino acids. The germline gives CDR1 SGDLS, CDR2 YYNGEE. With 3 bases removed from V and 9 bases from J, the gap between germline ends came to 9 bases. CDR3 nucleotides: TGTGCCAGCAGCGAGGGGGGGAGCTACACCTTC. Protein: CASSEGGSYTF.

V and J are TRBV28 and TRBJ1-1, with D hard to call. Germline loops: CDR1 MDHEN, CDR2 SYDVKM. The V end lost 3 bases, the J end lost 7 bases, and 12 bases lay between the germline ends. This CDR3 is 13 amino acids long. DNA for the CDR3: TGTGCCAGCAGTTTCAACCTACACTATGAAGCTTTCTTT. This codes for CASSFNLHYEAFF.

The chain joins TRBV4-2 to TRBJ2-1; TRBD2 aligns across 8 bases. J gave up 2 bases and V 2 bases, and 8 bases lay outside the gene matches. This CDR3 region has 17 residues. CDR1 is LGHNA, CDR2 YNFKEQ, per germline. The CDR3, as DNA: TGTGCCAGCAGCCAAAGGGGGGGAGCGGGGGCCTACAATGAGCAGTTCTTC. This codes for CASSQRGGAGAYNEQFF.

This chain links TRBV12-3 or TRBV12-4 with TRBJ2-7, with 7 bases that match TRBD1. V was clipped by 6 bases and J by 5 bases; unmatched bases: 4. There are 12 residues in the CDR3. The CDR3 coding sequence is TGTGCCAGCAGGACAGGGATCCACGAGCAGTACTTC. Protein product: CASRTGIHEQYF.

The chain recombines TRBV18 with TRBJ1-5, with 8 nucleotides matching TRBD1. Germline CDR1 KGHSH, CDR2 LQKENI. V lost 0 bases and J lost 7; bases outside the gene matches: 8. This CDR3 has 16 amino acids. The CDR3 reads CASSPPSGTGSQPQHF. The CDR3 coding sequence is TGTGCCAGCTCACCACCGTCGGGGACAGGCTCCCAGCCCCAGCATTTT.

The rearrangement joins TRBV7-2 to TRBJ1-5; no firm D call. The V gene lost 3 bases and the J gene lost 5 bases, with 8 bases spanning the gap. Germline V CDR1 and CDR2: SGHTA, FQGNSA. The length of the CDR3 is 13 residues. CDR3 coding DNA: TGTGCCAGCAGCTTGCGACGGGATCAGCCCCAGCATTTT. Translation: CASSLRRDQPQHF.

The chain links TRBV13 to TRBJ2-3, with 7 bases that match TRBD2. The CDR3 loop spans 14 amino acids. V lost 3 bases and J lost 2; bases outside the gene matches: 2. The V gene's germline CDR1 is PRHDT and CDR2 FYEKMQ (reference sequence). In DNA, the CDR3 is TGTGCCAGCAGCTTCCGGGACTACACAGATACGCAGTATTTT. Residues: CASSFRDYTDTQYF.

The rearrangement links TRBV29-1 to TRBJ2-7, with 7 bases lining up with TRBD1. The germline CDR1 and CDR2 sequences are SQVTM and ANQGSEA. The CDR3 is 12 residues long. With 4 bases clipped from V and 2 bases from J, the junction kept 2 bases outside the gene matches. The CDR3 spells CSVGDRTYEQYF. DNA of the CDR3: TGCAGCGTTGGGGACAGAACCTACGAGCAGTACTTC.

This clone was detected only once. This chain joins TRBV11-2 and TRBJ2-3; TRBD2 matches 11 bases. The germline CDR1 and CDR2 sequences are SGHAT and FQNNGV. Trimming cost V 5 bases and J 4 bases; bases outside gene matches: 8. The CDR3 runs to 16 residues. In nucleotides, the CDR3 is TGTGCCAGCAGCCCCTGGACTAGCGGGTTAGCAGATACGCAGTATTTT. It encodes CASSPWTSGLADTQYF.

This chain links TRBV19 with TRBJ1-2; 8 positions match TRBD1. From germline, CDR1 is LNHDA and CDR2 SQIVND (reference sequence). This CDR3 is 12 amino acids long. V lost 10 bases to trimming and J lost 5 bases; unmatched junction nucleotides: 6. This chain's CDR3 is CATRQGRYGYTF. The CDR3 region has the DNA TGTGCCACTCGACAGGGGCGGTATGGCTACACCTTC.

The sample holds a few counts of this clone. The chain joins TRBV21-1 to TRBJ1-2; TRBD1, the table's D call, lacks a check against the DNA. TRBV21-1 is a listed pseudogene. This CDR3 has 17 amino acids. CDR3 in DNA: TGTGCCAGCAGCATCAGCTCACCCGGGACAGGGCATAGTGGCTACACCTTC. Its translation: CASSISSPGTGHSGYTF.

This clone was observed once. This chain joins TRBV28 and TRBJ1-2, with TRBD1 as a possible D gene (5 bases). The CDR3 is 12 residues long. V was trimmed by 8 bases and J by 2 bases, leaving 9 bases between them. Germline values: CDR1 MDHEN, CDR2 SYDVKM. CDR3 in amino acids: CASARANYGYTF. The CDR3 DNA is TGTGCCAGCGCCAGGGCAAACTATGGCTACACCTTC.

This chain joins TRBV4-1 and TRBJ1-6; 9 bases line up with TRBD1. CDR1 and CDR2 from the germline V gene are MGHRA and YSYEKL. J gave up 7 bases and V 1 base, and 5 bases lay outside the gene matches. CDR3 length: 16 amino acids. In nucleotides, the CDR3 is TGCGCCAGCAGCCAAGTGGGACAGGGACGGAATTCACCCCTCCACTTT. Residues: CASSQVGQGRNSPLHF.

The rearrangement joins TRBV21-1 to TRBJ1-4; the tabulated D call, TRBD1, remains unverified against the DNA. TRBV21-1 is reported as a pseudogene. The CDR3 loop spans 19 amino acids. CDR3 residues: CASSTWTATPPGTNEKLFF. The CDR3 DNA follows: TGTGCCAGCAGCACTTGGACAGCCACTCCACCCGGGACTAATGAAAAACTGTTTTTT.

The chain employs TRBV4-3 and TRBJ2-5; maybe TRBD2 (6 bases). V gave up 1 base and J gave up 5 bases, with 14 bases separating them. The CDR3 length is 15 residues. Germline V gene sequence: CDR1 LGHNA, CDR2 YSLEER. The CDR3, as DNA: TGCGCCAGCAGCCAAGGTTCCGGGGGATCTGAGACCCAGTACTTC. Residues: CASSQGSGGSETQYF.